This passage covers 13 T cell receptor beta chains from one sample sequenced in a study of lymphopenia after photon versus proton radiotherapy. TCRdb's table, derived via immunoSEQ multiplex PCR, lists solely in-frame clones and lacks some. The repertoire holds about 70,000 clones, with around 93% as singletons. This sample comprised peripheral blood, obtained from a patient treated with photon-based radiotherapy. The origin of the receptors is a woman aged 40 to 55 with cholangiocarcinoma.

The chain has TRBV29-1 and TRBJ2-1; D ambiguous. V was clipped by 4 bases and J by 9 bases, with 10 bases between them. CDR1 is SQVTM and CDR2 is ANQGSEA in the germline V gene. The CDR3 is made up of 11 amino acids. CDR3 loop: CSVAKAGEQFF. CDR3 DNA: TGCAGCGTTGCGAAGGCAGGTGAGCAGTTCTTC.

This chain connects TRBV27 to TRBJ2-1, with D possibly matching TRBD1 (5 bases). V lost 1 base, J lost 3 bases, and 7 bases lay in between. The CDR3 runs to 14 residues. The germline V gene has CDR1 MNHEY and CDR2 SMNVEV (reference sequence). CDR3 nucleotide sequence: TGTGCCAGCAGTTTATATGACAGCTACAATGAGCAGTTCTTC. This translates into CASSLYDSYNEQFF.

The chain uses TRBV29-1 and TRBJ2-3, with 8 positions matching TRBD1. CDR1 is SQVTM and CDR2 is ANQGSEA in the germline V gene. The CDR3 is made up of 16 amino acids. V shed 5 bases, J shed 4 bases, and the junction held 14 bases outside the gene matches. The CDR3 bases are TGCAGCGTTTACGTCCCGGACAGGGAAAGCGCAGATACGCAGTATTTT. It is translated as CSVYVPDRESADTQYF.

The chain joins TRBV19 to TRBJ1-6; tentative D call: TRBD1 (5 bases). The V gene's germline CDR1 is LNHDA and CDR2 SQIVND (reference sequence). This CDR3 spans 15 amino acids. Trimming removed 1 base from V and 6 bases from J, with 10 bases in between. The DNA of the CDR3 is TGTGCCAGTAGTATAGGTGGGGCGGGTAATTCACCCCTCCACTTT. It codes for CASSIGGAGNSPLHF.

The chain combines TRBV11-1 with TRBJ2-2; 11 nucleotides align to TRBD1. The CDR3 is made up of 15 amino acids. In germline, CDR1 is SGHAT, CDR2 FQDESV (reference sequence). Trimming took 5 bases from V and 6 from J; bases not matched to a gene: 5. The CDR3 is CASSRGTGGSGELFF. CDR3 bases: TGTGCCAGCAGCCGCGGGACAGGGGGATCCGGGGAGCTGTTTTTT.

The CDR3 sequence: CASSQVVGGSLPEAFF. CDR3 in DNA: TGTGCCAGCAGCCAAGTGGTTGGGGGGTCGTTGCCTGAAGCTTTCTTT. The chain uses TRBV14 and TRBJ1-1, with D possibly being TRBD1 (5 bases). The CDR3 loop spans 16 amino acids. V lost 1 base, J lost 6 bases, and 18 bases lay in between. Germline CDR1 SGHDN, CDR2 FVKESK.

The chain has TRBV5-1 and TRBJ1-1, with 7 nucleotides matching TRBD1. The V gene end was trimmed by 4 bases and the J gene end by 0 bases; junction bases not matched to a gene: 6. CDR1 and CDR2 (germline): SGHRS, YFSETQ. This CDR3 is 15 amino acids long. The CDR3 is CASSPTDRMNTEAFF. CDR3 bases: TGCGCCAGCAGCCCCACGGACAGGATGAACACTGAAGCTTTCTTT. Full variable domain (missing parts from reference TRBV5-1 and TRBJ1-1): KAGVTQTPRYLIKTRGQQVTLSCSPISGHRSVSWYQQTPGQGLQFLFEYFSETQRNKGNFPGRFSGRQFSNSRSEMNVSTLELGDSALYLCASSPTDRMNTEAFFGQGTRLTVV.

The J gene is TRBJ2-3, the V gene TRBV5-1, with 9 bases matching TRBD2. V shed 7 bases, J shed 2 bases, and the junction held 5 bases outside the gene matches. Germline-derived CDR1 and CDR2 are SGHRS and YFSETQ. The CDR3 runs 14 residues. The CDR3 here is CASRAGGYTDTQYF. CDR3 nucleotides: TGCGCCAGCCGAGCGGGGGGCTACACAGATACGCAGTATTTT.

The chain employs TRBV27 and TRBJ1-1; no clear D gene. Trimming took 8 bases from V and 1 from J, leaving 11 bases between them. The CDR3 has 13 residues. From germline, CDR1 is MNHEY and CDR2 SMNVEV (reference sequence). CDR3 loop: CASLQGGNTEAFF. Here the CDR3 DNA reads TGTGCCAGCCTCCAAGGAGGGAACACTGAAGCTTTCTTT.

V usage is TRBV11-1 and J usage is TRBJ2-3, with 7 bases aligning to TRBD2. Germline CDR1 reads SGHAT; CDR2 reads FQDESV (reference sequence). This CDR3 region has 16 residues. J was trimmed by 2 bases and V by 4 bases; bases with no gene match: 9. This CDR3 reads CASSSGRGIYTDTQYF. DNA for the CDR3: TGTGCCAGCAGCTCGGGGCGGGGGATTTACACAGATACGCAGTATTTT.

The V call is TRBV19, the J call TRBJ2-1, with D perhaps TRBD2 (5 bases). The CDR3 runs 17 residues. V lost 8 bases, J lost 1 base, and 21 bases lay in between. Germline CDR1 LNHDA, CDR2 SQIVND (reference sequence). CDR3 nucleotides: TGTGCCAGTGAGGGTCGGACTTTCCGTGGGTCCTACAATGAGCAGTTCTTC. Translation gives CASEGRTFRGSYNEQFF.

J is TRBJ2-1 and V is TRBV9, with D perhaps matching TRBD2 (5 bases). The V and J ends lost 0 bases and 7 bases respectively, with 8 bases between them. Germline V CDR1 and CDR2: SGDLS, YYNGEE. This CDR3 is 13 amino acids long. CDR3: CASSVGGGNEQFF. Here the CDR3 DNA reads TGTGCCAGCAGCGTAGGTGGCGGGAATGAGCAGTTCTTC.

This sequence joins TRBV7-6 and TRBJ2-7; 7 bases match TRBD2. CDR3 length equals 11 residues. V lost 4 bases to trimming and J lost 7 bases; unmatched junction nucleotides: 1. CDR1 and CDR2 from the germline V gene are SGHVS and FNYEAQ. The CDR3 reads CASSSGREQYF. For the CDR3, the DNA is TGTGCCAGCAGCTCCGGGAGGGAGCAGTACTTC.